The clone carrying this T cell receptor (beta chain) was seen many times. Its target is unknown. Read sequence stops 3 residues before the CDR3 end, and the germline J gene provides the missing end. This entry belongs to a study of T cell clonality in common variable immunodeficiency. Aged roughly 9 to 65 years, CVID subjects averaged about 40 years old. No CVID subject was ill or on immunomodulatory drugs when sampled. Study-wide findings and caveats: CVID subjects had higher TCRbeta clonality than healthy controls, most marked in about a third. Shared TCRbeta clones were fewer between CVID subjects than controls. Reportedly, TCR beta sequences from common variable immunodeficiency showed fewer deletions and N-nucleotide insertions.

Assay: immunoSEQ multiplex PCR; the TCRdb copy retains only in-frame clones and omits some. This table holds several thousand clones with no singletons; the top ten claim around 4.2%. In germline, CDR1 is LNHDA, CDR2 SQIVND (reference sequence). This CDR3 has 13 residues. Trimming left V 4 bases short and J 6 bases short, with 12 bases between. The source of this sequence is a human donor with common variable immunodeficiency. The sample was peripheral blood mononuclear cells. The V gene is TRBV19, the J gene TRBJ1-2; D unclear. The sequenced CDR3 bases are TGTGCCAGTAGTAGTTTGGGCAAAGATGGC. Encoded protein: CASSSLGKDG. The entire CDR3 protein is CASSSLGKDGYTF. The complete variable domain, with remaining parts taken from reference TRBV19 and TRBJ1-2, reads DGGITQSPKYLFRKEGQNVTLSCEQNLNHDAMYWYRQDPGQGLRLIYYSQIVNDFQKGDIAEGYSVSREKKESFPLTVTSAQKNPTAFYLCASSSLGKDGYTFGSGTRLTVV.